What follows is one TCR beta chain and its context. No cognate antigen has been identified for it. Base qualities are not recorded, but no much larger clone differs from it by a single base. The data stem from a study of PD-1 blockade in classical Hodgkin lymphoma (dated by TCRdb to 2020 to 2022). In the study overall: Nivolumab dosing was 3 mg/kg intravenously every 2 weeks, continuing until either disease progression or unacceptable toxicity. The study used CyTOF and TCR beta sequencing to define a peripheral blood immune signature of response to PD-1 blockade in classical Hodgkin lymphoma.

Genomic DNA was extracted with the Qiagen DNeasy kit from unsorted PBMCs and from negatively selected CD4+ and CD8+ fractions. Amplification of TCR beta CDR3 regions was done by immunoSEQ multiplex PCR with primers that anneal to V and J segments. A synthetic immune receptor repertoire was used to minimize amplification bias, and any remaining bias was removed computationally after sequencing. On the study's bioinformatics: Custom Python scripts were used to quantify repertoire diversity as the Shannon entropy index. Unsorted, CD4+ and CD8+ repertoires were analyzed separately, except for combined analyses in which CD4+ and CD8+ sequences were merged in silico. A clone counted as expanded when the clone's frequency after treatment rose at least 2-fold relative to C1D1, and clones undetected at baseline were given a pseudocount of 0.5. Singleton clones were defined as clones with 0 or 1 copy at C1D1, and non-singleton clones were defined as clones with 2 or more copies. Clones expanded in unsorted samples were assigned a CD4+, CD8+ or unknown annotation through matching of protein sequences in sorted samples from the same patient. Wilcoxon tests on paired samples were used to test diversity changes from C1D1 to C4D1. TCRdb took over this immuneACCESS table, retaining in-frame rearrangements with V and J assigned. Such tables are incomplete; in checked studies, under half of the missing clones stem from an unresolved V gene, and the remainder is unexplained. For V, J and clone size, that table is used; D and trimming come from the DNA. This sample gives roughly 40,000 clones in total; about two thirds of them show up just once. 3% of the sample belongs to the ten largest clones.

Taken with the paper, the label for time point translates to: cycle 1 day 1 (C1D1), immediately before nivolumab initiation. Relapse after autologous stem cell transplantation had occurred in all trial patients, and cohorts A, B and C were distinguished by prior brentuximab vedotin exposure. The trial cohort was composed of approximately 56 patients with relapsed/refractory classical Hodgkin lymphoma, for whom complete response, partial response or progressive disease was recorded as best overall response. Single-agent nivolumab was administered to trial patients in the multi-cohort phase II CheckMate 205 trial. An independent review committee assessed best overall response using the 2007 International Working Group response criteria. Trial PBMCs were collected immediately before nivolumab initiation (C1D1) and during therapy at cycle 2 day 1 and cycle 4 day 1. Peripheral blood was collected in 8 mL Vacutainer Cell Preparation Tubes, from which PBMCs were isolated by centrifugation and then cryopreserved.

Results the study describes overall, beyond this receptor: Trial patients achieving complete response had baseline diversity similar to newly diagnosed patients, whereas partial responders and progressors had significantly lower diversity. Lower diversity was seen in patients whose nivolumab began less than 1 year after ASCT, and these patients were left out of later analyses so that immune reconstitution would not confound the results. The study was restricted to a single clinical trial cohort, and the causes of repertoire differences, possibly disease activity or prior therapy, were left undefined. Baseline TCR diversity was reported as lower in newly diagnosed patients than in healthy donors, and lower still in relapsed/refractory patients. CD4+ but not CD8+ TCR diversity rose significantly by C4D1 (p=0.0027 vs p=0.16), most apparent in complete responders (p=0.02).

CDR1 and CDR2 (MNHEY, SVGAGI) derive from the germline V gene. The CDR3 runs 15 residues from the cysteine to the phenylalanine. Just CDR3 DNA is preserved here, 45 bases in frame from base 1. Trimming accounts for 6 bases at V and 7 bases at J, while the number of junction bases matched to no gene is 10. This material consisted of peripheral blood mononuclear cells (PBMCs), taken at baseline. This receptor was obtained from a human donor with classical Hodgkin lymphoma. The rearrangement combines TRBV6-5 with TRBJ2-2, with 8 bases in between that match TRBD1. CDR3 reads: CASRKGQGRDGELFF. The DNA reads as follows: TGTGCCAGCAGGAAAGGACAGGGTCGCGACGGGGAGCTGTTTTTT.